The T cell receptor (beta chain) under discussion was sequenced for a study of neoadjuvant anti-PD-1 for oral cavity cancer (dated by TCRdb to the early 2020s). Study-wide context: Before undergoing curative-intent surgical resection, most patients got three to four biweekly nivolumab doses at 3 mg/kg. A fourth nivolumab dose was given around day 43 to patients without progression, and definitive surgical resection was performed in those patients on days 50-56. Patients with complete response, partial response or stable disease by RECIST 1.1 were defined as responders, whereas patients with progression were defined as non-responders. There were roughly 13 patients in the parent correlative cohort, and the response rate was roughly 34%. Broad study findings and their caveats: The TCR analyses had only a few patients in each response group, and the authors called for validation in larger cohorts. Higher pretreatment blood Treg/Th17 ratios correlated with higher pretreatment blood TCRbeta clonality and lower post-treatment tumor TCRbeta clonality. Within PBMCs, T cell clonality (Gini index) was significantly higher in non-responders than responders after neoadjuvant nivolumab.

The CDR3 numbers 14 residues from cysteine through phenylalanine. Only the CDR3 DNA is retained, 42 bases long and in frame from the first base. The germline V gene (reference sequence) provides CDR1 WNHNN and CDR2 SYGVQD. A distance of 9 bases separates the germline ends of V and J, which lose 5 bases and 1 base respectively. In regard to this clone: Its antigen target is currently unknown. Per-base quality was not reported, and no clone a single base away is much larger than it.

For deep sequencing of PBMC libraries, mostly about 450 ng of input genomic DNA was used, and six replicates were run per sample. The immunoSEQ hsTCRbeta kit was used to prepare TCRbeta libraries, following the manufacturer's instructions. The completed libraries were mixed into a single pool at 3 nM, then sequenced with an Illumina NovaSeq 6000 S4 flow cell. Under the source paper's analysis protocol: The immunoSEQ Analyzer was used for raw data preprocessing and quality control. The analysis was limited to productive rearrangements, and each clonotype was defined by a unique CDR3 amino acid sequence. Repertoire clonality was estimated as the Gini-Simpson index, computed with the R package tcR. Gini indices were compared with Student's t test, and associations with tumor size change were assessed by Pearson correlation. TCRdb re-hosts the immuneACCESS table, in-frame sequences only. Its copies lack some clones; in the studies checked, an unresolved V gene accounts for under half of them, and the cause for the rest is not known. The V and J calls and clone size are taken from that table; D and trimming were inferred from the DNA. For this sample there are around 7,500 clones; 62% appear just once. About 3.5% of the sample belongs to the ten largest clones.

This sample's time point label indicates: after neoadjuvant nivolumab, at surgical resection. Patients were newly diagnosed with stage II-IVA oral cavity squamous cell carcinoma and had received no prior systemic or radiation treatment. The cohort consisted of patients with HPV-negative, locally advanced oral cavity squamous cell carcinoma. Peripheral blood mononuclear cells were analyzed directly, without maintenance or expansion in culture. The samples were obtained from a longitudinal correlative study of a single-arm phase II trial testing neoadjuvant nivolumab in oral cavity squamous cell carcinoma. Genomic DNA-based TCRbeta sequencing was performed on subject-matched pre- and post-treatment PBMCs and tumors from three responders and three non-responders. Peripheral blood mononuclear cells were collected once before nivolumab treatment and again after treatment, at the time of surgery. Genomic DNA was isolated from PBMCs using the Maxwell RSC DNA from Cells kit.

The V gene is TRBV10-1 and the J gene is TRBJ1-3; confidence is insufficient to name the D gene. The sequencing used PBMCs, collected after nivolumab (anti-PD-1) treatment. The receptor's source is a person aged 35-79 years with oral cavity squamous cell carcinoma. This receptor carries the CDR3 CASSPGTSGNTIYF. The DNA sequence follows: TGCGCCAGCAGTCCGGGAACTTCTGGAAACACCATATATTTT.